Detailed here is one T cell receptor beta chain. Its target is not known. This same CDR3 is encoded by further DNA sequences in the sample. This record belongs to a study of shared clonotypes between healthy human individuals. At the level of the study: Researchers assigned three CD4 naive, three CD4 memory, two CD8 naive and one CD8 memory plate to each donor.

Per the original methods: There were no quality scores in the junction-only immunoSEQ sequences, so filtering differed. The table came from immunoSEQ multiplex PCR; TCRdb's copy has only in-frame clones and leaves some out. V, J and clone size derive from that table, while D and trimming were established from the DNA sequence. Seen here are 2 million to 2.5 million clones, roughly 90% observed once, and the top ten hold 0.37%. Points from the study as a whole: The generation probabilities recorded for non-shared clonotypes fell below those of clonotypes shared by all four donors.

The V gene's germline CDR1 is ENHRY and CDR2 SYGVKD. The CDR3 sequence is 15 residues long. After removal of 6 bases from V and 4 bases from J, the junction contained 6 bases not matched to a gene. The sample taken for sequencing was naive CD4+ T cells from PBMCs. As to subset: CD45RA+ positively selected. This sequence was found in a man between 18 and 29 years old in good health. Some clones in this sample may be carry-over from other donors' samples. The chain employs TRBV10-3 and TRBJ2-1; 10 bases map to TRBD2. This CDR3 reads CAISRTSGTYNEQFF. The CDR3 DNA reads TGTGCCATCAGCAGGACTAGCGGAACATACAATGAGCAGTTCTTC.